Below, 9 T cell receptor beta chains from the same sample are listed, as sequenced in a study of neurological immune-mediated disorders. Time point given: longitudinal time-point 2. TCRdb passed the 5' RACE reads through MiXCR, listing each CDR3 protein once. The sample consists of tens of thousands of distinct CDR3 sequences, around 14% of them appearing once. Material for sequencing was PBMCs. These receptors were obtained from a female donor with HTLV-1-associated myelopathy (HAM/TSP).

This clonotype was recorded many times. In DNA form, the CDR3 reads TGCGCCAGCAGCCAAGATGGGGGCAACAGGGTTAACGAGCAGTACTTC. Encoded protein: CASSQDGGNRVNEQYF. V and J are TRBV4-1 and TRBJ2-7, with D possibly being TRBD1 (6 bases). Trimming stripped 0 bases from V and 5 bases from J, with 17 bases between. The CDR3 length is 16 residues. Germline CDR1 MGHRA, CDR2 YSYEKL.

The chain has TRBV7-3 and TRBJ2-3; 10 bases are shared with TRBD2. The junction had 9 bases not matched to a gene; V was cut back by 5 bases and J by 4 bases. The CDR3 length is 16 residues. The germline CDR1 and CDR2 sequences are SGHTA and FQGTGA. CDR3 loop: CASSLGAGGPADTQYF. The DNA of the CDR3 is TGTGCCAGCAGCCTGGGAGCGGGGGGGCCCGCAGATACGCAGTATTTT.

This clonotype was counted a few times. The chain uses TRBV20-1 and TRBJ1-1; D is unclear. The CDR3 runs to 12 residues. The germline gives CDR1 DFQATT, CDR2 SNEGSKA (reference sequence). The V and J ends lost 3 bases and 5 bases respectively, with 10 bases between them. This chain's CDR3 is CSASRGVTEAFF. The CDR3 nucleotides are TGCAGTGCTAGTCGCGGGGTAACTGAAGCTTTCTTT.

Many counts were recorded for this clonotype. The chain employs TRBV7-9 and TRBJ2-3, with TRBD2 identical over 9 bases. The CDR3 sequence is 16 residues long. Trimming took 5 bases from V and 2 from J; bases not matched to a gene: 8. CDR1 and CDR2 from the germline V gene are SEHNR and FQNEAQ (reference sequence). CDR3 residues: CASSPQTSGFTDTQYF. CDR3 DNA: TGTGCCAGCAGCCCCCAGACTAGCGGATTCACAGATACGCAGTATTTT.

V is TRBV5-1 and J is TRBJ2-5, with 8 bases lining up with TRBD1. V trimming: 2 bases; J trimming: 5 bases; junction bases outside the gene matches: 8. Germline values: CDR1 SGHRS, CDR2 YFSETQ. The CDR3 runs 15 residues. CDR3 residues: CASSLGQGPWETQYF. The CDR3 bases are TGCGCCAGCAGCTTAGGACAGGGCCCTTGGGAGACCCAGTACTTC.

Ten or more counts support this clonotype. The V and J genes are TRBV5-1 and TRBJ2-2; 9 bases are a match to TRBD1. With 4 bases clipped from V and 4 bases from J, the junction kept 5 bases outside the gene matches. The CDR3 covers 15 residues. Germline V gene lookup returns CDR1 SGHRS and CDR2 YFSETQ. CDR3 bases: TGCGCCAGCAGCATACAGGGGGCTCCCACCGGGGAGCTGTTTTTT. As protein: CASSIQGAPTGELFF.

V usage is TRBV18 and J usage is TRBJ2-7; no clear D. The ends were cut back, 2 bases at V and 4 bases at J, with 9 bases in the middle. This CDR3 is built from 13 residues. Germline-derived CDR1 and CDR2 are KGHSH and LQKENI. CDR3 nucleotides: TGTGCCAGCTCACCAGGCGTAATTTACGAGCAGTACTTC. Amino acids: CASSPGVIYEQYF.

This clonotype was seen repeatedly, ten times or more. This rearrangement joins TRBV10-2 to TRBJ2-1; D gene ambiguous. The CDR3 has 11 amino acids. Per the germline V gene, CDR1 is WSHSY and CDR2 is SAAADI. The germline V and J ends were trimmed by 7 bases and 5 bases, with 6 bases remaining between them. CDR3 nucleotides: TGCGCCAGCACTGATAACAATGAGCAGTTCTTC. Protein product: CASTDNNEQFF.

This clonotype occurred many times. V and J are TRBV9 and TRBJ2-7; a possible D gene is TRBD1 (6 bases). CDR3 size: 12 residues. V gave up 3 bases and J gave up 5 bases, with 9 bases separating them. Germline lookup yields CDR1 SGDLS and CDR2 YYNGEE. This chain's CDR3 is CASSEQGHEQYF. The CDR3 DNA is TGTGCCAGCAGCGAACAGGGCCACGAGCAGTACTTC.